What follows is one T cell receptor beta chain and its context. There is no known antigen for this receptor. The junction departs from germline at one end; a sequencing error may be responsible. The sample is drawn from a study of T cell repertoires in cytomegalovirus infection (dated by TCRdb to between 2019 and 2020). Describing the broader study: Recently identified HLA-C-restricted CMV epitopes, whose presentation resists viral immunomodulation, were targeted by peptide stimulations together with well-studied HLA-B-restricted epitopes. Because public TCR beta signatures pointed to carriage of CMV infection together with the matching HLA type, the HLA type of each donor mattered for the analysis. General findings and caveats noted by the study authors: Carriers of CMV infection plus the relevant HLA type were discriminated by the cumulative frequency of public TCR beta family members in the study cohort and in an independent roughly 370-donor cohort. The ex vivo response was dominated by HLA-C-restricted CMV-specific TCR beta clonotypes, which also provided the single most frequent clonotype in two of eight donors.

Instrument used: Illumina HiSeq 1500. TCRdb passed the public sequencing reads through fastp at Q25 and MiXCR, retaining productive beta sequences. Entries that share a CDR3 protein sequence are merged under the most common genes and DNA. The sample includes about 900,000 distinct CDR3 sequences, with approximately 33% observed a single time. Clones ranked in the top ten supply over 10% of the sample. This specimen's treatment or condition label, interpreted: in vitro stimulation with specific CMV peptide epitopes to enrich CMV-specific T cells. The receptor was isolated from a human donor in good health (CMV status not recorded). Some clones in this sample may be carry-over from other donors' samples. Specimen: cultured CD8+ T cells from PBMCs, collected from culture after CMV antigen stimulation.

The CDR3 has the sequence CVSSLGYFSSLGYTF. The DNA reads as follows: TGTGTCAGCAGCTTAGGATACTTTTCCTCGCTAGGCTACACCTTC. Rearrangement joined TRBV7-2 to TRBJ1-2; no D segment can be confidently identified. Including cysteine and phenylalanine, the CDR3 has 15 amino acids. The CDR3 DNA has 45 bases and is translated from base 1. CDR1 SGHTA and CDR2 FQGNSA were looked up in the germline V gene.